Described below is a single T cell receptor (beta chain) sequence and its context. The time point denotes: peripheral blood 6 weeks after treatment start. Enrolled patients showed locally advanced or metastatic urothelial carcinoma. Synthetic TCR analog templates were spiked into each PCR. Sequenced by immunoSEQ multiplex PCR; TCRdb stores in-frame clones only, minus some. The repertoire consists of about 48,000 clones, with about four fifths occurring once and the leading ten covering approximately 10%. This specimen belongs to a study of PD-L1 blockade in urothelial cancer. For the study at large: About nine tenths of the roughly 30 patients were men whose urothelial cancer was bladder-origin. Researchers found blood samples held a median of roughly 140,000 T cells.

CDR1 is GTSNPN, CDR2 SVGIG, per germline (reference sequence). V lost 0 bases and J 5 bases, leaving 11 bases between the germline ends. This CDR3 has 14 residues. The input for sequencing was PBMCs, taken around atezolizumab (anti-PD-L1) treatment. The chain recombines TRBV30 with TRBJ1-3; D may be TRBD1 (5 bases). The receptor was derived from a man in his 70s with urothelial cancer. The CDR3: CAWSVTGERNTIYF. Here the CDR3 DNA reads TGTGCCTGGAGTGTTACGGGGGAACGAAACACCATATATTTT. The whole variable domain, remainder taken from reference TRBV30 and TRBJ1-3, is SQTIHQWPATLVQPVGSPLSLECTVEGTSNPNLYWYRQAAGRGLQLLFYSVGIGQISSEVPQNLSASRPQDRQFILSSKKLLLSDSGFYLCAWSVTGERNTIYFGEGSWLTVV.